The present T cell receptor beta chain was sequenced within a study of STAT5B mutations in CD4+ large granular lymphocyte leukemia. Healthy controls were blood donor buffy coats. This was a survey-level run. Here immunoSEQ multiplex PCR was the method, and the copy in TCRdb shows in-frame clones only, minus some. The top ten hold around 14% of the sample, which has 15,000 to 20,000 clones, roughly 80% seen once. The CDR3 has 11 amino acids. Germline loops: CDR1 DFQATT, CDR2 SNEGSKA (reference sequence). V gave up 1 base and J gave up 10 bases, with 10 bases separating them. Sequencing used CD4+ T cells from blood buffy coats. This TCR derives from a human donor in good health. The V gene is TRBV20-1, the J gene TRBJ1-2; D is unclear. The DNA of the CDR3 is TGCAGTGCTAGAGGAGGTACGGACTACACCTTC. Protein product: CSARGGTDYTF.